Presented here are 30 T cell receptor beta chains from one specimen sequenced in a study of technical replicates of blood from four donors. TCRdb's table, derived via immunoSEQ multiplex PCR, lists solely in-frame clones and lacks some. The sample holds some 68,000 clones; nearly 97% are singletons and the top ten take 0.2% to 0.3%. Sequenced: T cells isolated from PBMCs. These TCRs come from a human donor in good health.

The chain combines TRBV5-1 with TRBJ2-5; possibly TRBD1 for D (5 bases). Trimming shortened V by 7 bases and J by 4 bases, and 11 bases separated the two germline ends. This CDR3 is built from 12 residues. The germline gives CDR1 SGHRS, CDR2 YFSETQ. The CDR3 sequence is CASRAGRETQYF. For the CDR3, the DNA is TGCGCCAGCCGAGCAGGGCGAGAGACCCAGTACTTC.

This chain links TRBV6-5 with TRBJ1-6; the match to TRBD1 covers 8 bases. Germline V gene lookup returns CDR1 MNHEY and CDR2 SVGAGI. Trimming removed 6 bases from V and 7 bases from J; junction bases left unmatched: 8. The CDR3 extends over 15 amino acids. CDR3 sequence reads: CASSTGQEINSPLHF. The CDR3 DNA is TGTGCCAGCAGCACGGGACAGGAAATAAATTCACCCCTCCACTTT.

This chain uses TRBV7-8 with TRBJ1-2; 7 bases fit TRBD1. CDR1 and CDR2 from the germline V gene are SGHVS and FQNEAQ. V shed 4 bases and J 8 bases; nucleotides not matched to a gene: 13. This CDR3 is built from 15 residues. CDR3 loop: CASSSLTGWGMGYTF. As DNA, the CDR3 is TGTGCCAGCAGCTCATTGACAGGGTGGGGTATGGGCTACACCTTC.

The V gene is TRBV10-1, the J gene TRBJ2-1, with TRBD2 matching 9 bases. Trimming removed 3 bases from V and 8 bases from J; junction bases left unmatched: 8. Looked up from germline, CDR1 is WNHNN and CDR2 is SYGVQD (reference sequence). The CDR3 length is 15 residues. This chain's CDR3 is CASSDGAGGSYEQFF. The CDR3 region has the DNA TGCGCCAGCAGTGATGGGGCGGGAGGGAGCTATGAGCAGTTCTTC.

The CDR3 region is CASTWEGGSYNEQFF. The CDR3 DNA is TGTGCCAGCACATGGGAAGGAGGCTCCTACAATGAGCAGTTCTTC. The chain couples TRBV21-1 to TRBJ2-1; the table assigns TRBD2, which was not confirmed against the DNA. TRBV21-1 is assigned pseudogene status. There are 15 residues in the CDR3.

The CDR3 DNA reads as TGTGCCTGGATGAGGGGAAACACCATATATTTT. Residues: CAWMRGNTIYF. The chain employs TRBV30 and TRBJ1-3; D gene unclear. V was pared by 4 bases and J by 4 bases, with 5 bases between. There are 11 residues in the CDR3. Germline-derived CDR1 and CDR2 are GTSNPN and SVGIG (reference sequence).

This clone has a handful of counts. The rearrangement links TRBV29-1 to TRBJ1-1; perhaps TRBD1 as D (6 bases). Germline V gives CDR1 SQVTM, CDR2 ANQGSEA. The CDR3 runs 13 residues. The germline V and J ends were trimmed by 4 bases and 1 base, with 10 bases remaining between them. DNA for the CDR3: TGCAGCGTTGTGACAGGACAGAACACTGAAGCTTTCTTT. It specifies CSVVTGQNTEAFF.

V and J are TRBV19 and TRBJ2-7, with D tentatively TRBD1 (5 bases). V dropped 5 bases and J dropped 0 bases, with 17 bases sitting between them. CDR1 is LNHDA, CDR2 SQIVND, per germline (reference sequence). CDR3 size: 16 residues. CDR3 loop: CASSQNPGFSSYEQYF. The CDR3 region has the DNA TGTGCCAGTAGTCAGAATCCAGGGTTTAGCTCCTACGAGCAGTACTTC.

The chain uses TRBV6-6 and TRBJ2-7; 7 bases are shared with TRBD1. The ends lost 0 bases at V and 1 base at J; junction bases unmatched: 0. Germline V gene data show CDR1 as MNHNY and CDR2 as SVGAGI (reference sequence). This CDR3 contains 14 residues. The CDR3 DNA sequence: TGTGCCAGCAGTTACTCGGGACAGTCCTACGAGCAGTACTTC. Translating it yields CASSYSGQSYEQYF.

V and J are TRBV6-5 and TRBJ1-1; D call uncertain. The CDR3 has 16 amino acids. V lost 0 bases and J 1 base, leaving 12 bases between the germline ends. Germline V gene lookup returns CDR1 MNHEY and CDR2 SVGAGI. The CDR3 bases are TGTGCCAGCAGTTACTCGCGGGCTTACACGAACACTGAAGCTTTCTTT. This sequence encodes CASSYSRAYTNTEAFF.

This clone was counted a few times. This chain joins TRBV10-1 and TRBJ2-1; TRBD1 matches 8 bases. The germline gives CDR1 WNHNN, CDR2 SYGVQD (reference sequence). The CDR3 covers 15 residues. V was pared by 1 base and J by 4 bases, with 3 bases of the junction left unmatched. The chain's CDR3 is CASSEFQGAYNEQFF. The CDR3, as DNA: TGCGCCAGCAGTGAGTTCCAGGGGGCGTACAATGAGCAGTTCTTC.

The chain joins TRBV27 to TRBJ2-7; possibly TRBD2 for D (5 bases). V was pared by 2 bases and J by 7 bases, with 15 bases between. The CDR3 sequence is 14 residues long. The germline CDR1 and CDR2 sequences are MNHEY and SMNVEV (reference sequence). The CDR3 nucleotides are TGTGCCAGCAGTTTAGGGCGGGTCCCTTGGGAGCAGTACTTC. Its protein product is CASSLGRVPWEQYF.

This clone was seen a handful of times. The chain has TRBV7-2 and TRBJ2-7; 9 nucleotides line up with TRBD1. V was clipped by 6 bases and J by 4 bases; unmatched bases: 10. The CDR3 loop spans 15 amino acids. Germline V gene sequence: CDR1 SGHTA, CDR2 FQGNSA. The CDR3 DNA is TGTGCCAGCAGTCTAGAGGTCGGACAGGGGTACGAGCAGTACTTC. This gives the protein CASSLEVGQGYEQYF. The full variable domain, rest sourced from reference TRBV7-2 and TRBJ2-7, is GAGVSQSPSNKVTEKGKDVELRCDPISGHTALYWYRQSLGQGLEFLIYFQGNSAPDKSGLPSDRFSAERTGGSVSTLTIQRTQQEDSAVYLCASSLEVGQGYEQYFGPGTRLTVT.

The chain employs TRBV2 and TRBJ2-7; perhaps TRBD2 as D (7 bases). The CDR3 contains 14 residues. V shed 11 bases and J shed 5 bases, with 22 bases lying between them. Germline loops: CDR1 SNHLY, CDR2 FYNNEI. CDR3 coding DNA: TGTGCCTTCAAAAGGGGGGGCTCTCCCAACGAGCAGTACTTC. This encodes CAFKRGGSPNEQYF.

V and J are TRBV9 and TRBJ2-5; D might be TRBD2 (6 bases). Germline loops: CDR1 SGDLS, CDR2 YYNGEE. Trimming shortened V by 0 bases and J by 5 bases, and 11 bases separated the two germline ends. The CDR3 runs 14 residues. CDR3 nucleotide sequence: TGTGCCAGCAGCGTAGCGGAGGGTCGGGAGACCCAGTACTTC. Translation: CASSVAEGRETQYF.

V usage is TRBV6-6 and J usage is TRBJ2-5, with D possibly TRBD1 on 5 matching bases. CDR3 size: 15 residues. Germline loops: CDR1 MNHNY, CDR2 SVGAGI (reference sequence). V lost 0 bases and J lost 5, with 13 bases in between. The CDR3, as DNA: TGTGCCAGCAGTTACTCAAACCCCAAGGGGGAGACCCAGTACTTC. Its protein is CASSYSNPKGETQYF.

The chain carries TRBV5-1 and TRBJ1-1, with D possibly matching TRBD1 (6 bases). The CDR3 totals 12 residues. Trimming cost V 4 bases and J 9 bases, with 13 bases left between them. Per germline, CDR1 SGHRS and CDR2 YFSETQ. CDR3 nucleotides: TGCGCCAGCAGCGAAGGACAGCCCAAAGCTTTCTTT. It codes for CASSEGQPKAFF. The full variable domain, its missing parts supplied by reference TRBV5-1 and TRBJ1-1, is KAGVTQTPRYLIKTRGQQVTLSCSPISGHRSVSWYQQTPGQGLQFLFEYFSETQRNKGNFPGRFSGRQFSNSRSEMNVSTLELGDSALYLCASSEGQPKAFFGQGTRLTVV.

The J gene is TRBJ2-5, the V gene TRBV4-1; D may be TRBD1 (6 bases). The CDR3 totals 14 residues. The germline V gene has CDR1 MGHRA and CDR2 YSYEKL. The V gene lost 1 base and the J gene lost 5 bases, with 11 bases spanning the gap. DNA for the CDR3: TGCGCCAGCAGCCAAGTAGTAGGGGGTGAGACCCAGTACTTC. Its translation is CASSQVVGGETQYF.

The chain links TRBV18 to TRBJ1-3; TRBD1 is a possible D gene (5 bases). Trimming removed 3 bases from V and 2 bases from J, with 14 bases in between. The CDR3 is 16 residues long. Germline V gene data show CDR1 as KGHSH and CDR2 as LQKENI. CDR3 sequence reads: CASSPGPPLPGNTIYF. The CDR3, as DNA: TGTGCCAGCTCACCGGGGCCACCTCTCCCTGGAAACACCATATATTTT.

The chain couples TRBV30 to TRBJ2-1; TRBD2 matches at 14 bases. Trimming removed 0 bases from V and 10 bases from J; junction bases left unmatched: 11. Germline loops: CDR1 GTSNPN, CDR2 SVGIG (reference sequence). The CDR3 consists of 17 residues. The CDR3 sequence is CAWSVSRTSGGPGEQFF. The CDR3 nucleotides are TGTGCCTGGAGTGTATCTCGGACTAGCGGGGGGCCTGGGGAGCAGTTCTTC. The whole variable domain, remainder taken from reference TRBV30 and TRBJ2-1, is SQTIHQWPATLVQPVGSPLSLECTVEGTSNPNLYWYRQAAGRGLQLLFYSVGIGQISSEVPQNLSASRPQDRQFILSSKKLLLSDSGFYLCAWSVSRTSGGPGEQFFGPGTRLTVL.

The chain couples TRBV10-3 to TRBJ2-5; D is uncertain. CDR3 size: 15 residues. Trimming removed 2 bases at V and 2 bases at J, with 12 bases between. CDR1 ENHRY and CDR2 SYGVKD come from the germline V gene. Here the CDR3 reads CAISEPTVGQETQYF. CDR3 bases: TGTGCCATCAGTGAGCCCACAGTGGGTCAAGAGACCCAGTACTTC.

As DNA, the CDR3 is TGTGCCAGTAGTGTCGGGATCAGTGGCTATGGCTACACCTTC. It yields the protein CASSVGISGYGYTF. The chain employs TRBV19 and TRBJ1-2; no definite D call. The CDR3 has 14 residues. Germline loops: CDR1 LNHDA, CDR2 SQIVND (reference sequence). V shed 5 bases and J shed 4 bases, with 14 bases lying between them. Looking up the rest from reference TRBV19 and TRBJ1-2 gives the full variable domain: DGGITQSPKYLFRKEGQNVTLSCEQNLNHDAMYWYRQDPGQGLRLIYYSQIVNDFQKGDIAEGYSVSREKKESFPLTVTSAQKNPTAFYLCASSVGISGYGYTFGSGTRLTVV.

This sequence joins TRBV30 and TRBJ1-2, with D tentatively TRBD1 (6 bases). The length of the CDR3 is 15 residues. CDR1 is GTSNPN and CDR2 is SVGIG in the germline V gene (reference sequence). With 3 bases removed from V and 5 bases from J, the gap between germline ends came to 19 bases. In nucleotides, the CDR3 is TGTGCCTGGAGCCGGCGGGGGGCACAGATGTATGGCTACACCTTC. Translating it yields CAWSRRGAQMYGYTF.

The V and J genes are TRBV7-9 and TRBJ1-2; perhaps TRBD1 as D (6 bases). CDR3 size: 18 residues. From germline, CDR1 is SEHNR and CDR2 FQNEAQ (reference sequence). Trimming cost V 1 base and J 2 bases, with 20 bases left between them. The CDR3 coding sequence is TGTGCCAGCAGCTTAGGGTACAGGGAGGGCCCCTTAAACTATGGCTACACCTTC. Encoded protein: CASSLGYREGPLNYGYTF.

The chain carries TRBV6-5 and TRBJ2-7; 8 bases align to TRBD2. Germline CDR1 is MNHEY and CDR2 is SVGAGI. This CDR3 comprises 13 residues. The V and J ends lost 5 bases and 5 bases, in that order; junction bases with no gene match: 5. The CDR3 DNA sequence: TGTGCCAGCAGTGGTAGCGGGGTCCACGAGCAGTACTTC. This sequence encodes CASSGSGVHEQYF.

The chain is built from TRBV6-1 and TRBJ2-7; D perhaps matches TRBD2 (6 bases). Germline V gene lookup returns CDR1 MNHNS and CDR2 SASEGT. This CDR3 is 15 amino acids long. Trimming cost V 4 bases and J 3 bases, with 16 bases left between them. The CDR3 sequence: CASSGVAEFFYEQYF. In DNA form, the CDR3 reads TGTGCCAGCAGTGGGGTAGCGGAATTTTTCTACGAGCAGTACTTC.

The chain recombines TRBV4-2 with TRBJ2-5; 7 bases match TRBD1. The trim removed 2 bases at V and 0 bases at J, leaving 6 bases unmatched. Germline V gene data show CDR1 as LGHNA and CDR2 as YNFKEQ. This CDR3 comprises 16 residues. The CDR3 sequence: CASSQPFRGNQETQYF. The CDR3 bases are TGTGCCAGCAGCCAACCATTCAGGGGGAACCAAGAGACCCAGTACTTC.

V is TRBV5-1 and J is TRBJ2-1, with TRBD2 as a possible D gene (6 bases). The CDR3 is 13 residues long. Germline V gene sequence: CDR1 SGHRS, CDR2 YFSETQ. Trimming took off 3 bases at V and 8 bases at J, with 12 bases between the two ends. The CDR3 nucleotides read TGCGCCAGCAGCTCAACGGGAGCCGATGAGCAGTTCTTC. Its protein product is CASSSTGADEQFF.

V and J are TRBV10-3 and TRBJ1-5, with a tentative D call TRBD1 (6 bases). The V end was cut by 0 bases, the J end by 1 base, with 19 bases between. CDR1 and CDR2 (germline): ENHRY, SYGVKD. The length of the CDR3 is 19 residues. The CDR3 here is CAISESMVGRGGSNQPQHF. CDR3 in DNA: TGTGCCATCAGTGAGTCGATGGTCGGGAGGGGGGGAAGCAATCAGCCCCAGCATTTT.

The rearrangement links TRBV7-6 to TRBJ1-1, with 8 bases that match TRBD1. Losses at the gene ends were 4 bases for V and 4 bases for J; bases not matched to a gene: 5. Germline V lookup: CDR1 SGHVS, CDR2 FNYEAQ. The CDR3 loop spans 14 amino acids. The CDR3, as DNA: TGTGCCAGCAGCTCTGGACAGGGCCCCACTGAAGCTTTCTTT. The encoded protein is CASSSGQGPTEAFF.